This T cell receptor beta chain came from a study of T-cell reconstitution after alpha-beta-depleted transplantation in children. As it was prepared, the TCRbeta library received unique molecular identifiers. MiXCR was run by TCRdb on the PCR reads, yielding one entry per CDR3 protein. Among about 400,000 distinct CDR3 sequences listed, 20% were seen once. This TCR was sampled from a human donor who donated a stem cell graft to a child with acute myeloid leukemia. Sequencing used PBMCs from the stem cell graft donor, obtained from the stem cell graft.

The CDR3 DNA follows: TGTGCCAGCGGGGGACTAGCGGGAGGCCTGAGGGACAATGAGCAGTTCTTC. It yields the protein CASGGLAGGLRDNEQFF. V is TRBV6-1 and J is TRBJ2-1, with 15 bases matching TRBD2. This CDR3 has 17 amino acids. The V and J ends lost 8 bases and 5 bases, in that order; junction bases with no gene match: 10. The germline V gene encodes CDR1 MNHNS and CDR2 SASEGT.